The clone carrying this TCR beta chain has only one observation. TCRdb keeps only in-frame clones here, not all; method: immunoSEQ multiplex PCR. The sample contains 140,000 or so clones, 80% to 90% of which appear only once. This CDR3 spans 15 amino acids. Germline CDR1 and CDR2: MNHEY and SVGEGT. V gave up 2 bases and J gave up 7 bases, with 14 bases separating them. This sample is drawn from a study of blood T cell repertoires in COVID-19. As for the study in general: The cDNA or gDNA used as material had been derived from T cells, B-cell-depleted T cells, or PBMCs.

The sequence came from a man aged 55-75 years with active or convalescent COVID-19. The sequencing sample was made of peripheral blood. The J gene is TRBJ1-4, the V gene TRBV6-2 or TRBV6-3; no reliable D call. CDR3 sequence reads: CASSYDGSIGEKLFF. DNA of the CDR3: TGTGCCAGCAGTTACGACGGGTCCATCGGTGAAAAACTGTTTTTT.